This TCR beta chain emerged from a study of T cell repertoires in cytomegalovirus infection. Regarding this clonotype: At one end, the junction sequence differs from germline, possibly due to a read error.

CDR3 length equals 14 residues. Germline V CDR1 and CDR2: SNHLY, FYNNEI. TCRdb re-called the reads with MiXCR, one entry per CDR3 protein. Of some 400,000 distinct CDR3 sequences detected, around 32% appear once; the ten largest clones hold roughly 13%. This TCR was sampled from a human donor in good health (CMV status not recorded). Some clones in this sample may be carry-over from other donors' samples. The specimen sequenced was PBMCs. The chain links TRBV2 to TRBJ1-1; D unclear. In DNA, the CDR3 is TGTGCCAGCAGTGATCCTGGCATGAACACTGAAGATTTCTTT. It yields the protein CASSDPGMNTEDFF.